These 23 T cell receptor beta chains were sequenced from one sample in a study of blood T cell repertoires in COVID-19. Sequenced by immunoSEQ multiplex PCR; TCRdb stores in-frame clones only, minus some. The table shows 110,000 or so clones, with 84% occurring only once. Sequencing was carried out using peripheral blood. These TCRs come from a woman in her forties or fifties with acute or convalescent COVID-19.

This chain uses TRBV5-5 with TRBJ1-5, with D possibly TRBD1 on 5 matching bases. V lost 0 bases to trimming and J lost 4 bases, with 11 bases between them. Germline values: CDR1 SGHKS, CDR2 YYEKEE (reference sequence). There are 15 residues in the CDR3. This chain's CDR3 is CASSLVWQGNQPQHF. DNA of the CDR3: TGTGCCAGCAGCTTGGTATGGCAGGGAAATCAGCCCCAGCATTTT.

CDR3 sequence: CASSDSYSTQYF. The CDR3 DNA sequence: TGTGCCAGCAGTGACTCGTACTCCACGCAGTATTTT. The rearrangement links TRBV6-4 to TRBJ2-3; D is uncertain. This CDR3 contains 12 residues. Trimming shortened V by 0 bases and J by 9 bases, and 7 bases separated the two germline ends. Germline V gene data show CDR1 as MRHNA and CDR2 as SNTAGT.

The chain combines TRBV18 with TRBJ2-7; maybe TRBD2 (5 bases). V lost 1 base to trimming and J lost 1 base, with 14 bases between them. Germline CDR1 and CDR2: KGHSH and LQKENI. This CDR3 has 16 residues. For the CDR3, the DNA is TGTGCCAGCTCACCACAACTAGACTCAATTTCCTACGAGCAGTACTTC. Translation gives CASSPQLDSISYEQYF.

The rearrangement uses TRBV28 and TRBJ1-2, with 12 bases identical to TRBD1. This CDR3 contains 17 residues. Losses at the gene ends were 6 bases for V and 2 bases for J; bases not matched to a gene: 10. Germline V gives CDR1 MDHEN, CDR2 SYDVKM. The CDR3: CASSKGTGGIANYGYTF. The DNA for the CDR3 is TGTGCCAGCAGCAAGGGGACAGGGGGCATTGCAAACTATGGCTACACCTTC.

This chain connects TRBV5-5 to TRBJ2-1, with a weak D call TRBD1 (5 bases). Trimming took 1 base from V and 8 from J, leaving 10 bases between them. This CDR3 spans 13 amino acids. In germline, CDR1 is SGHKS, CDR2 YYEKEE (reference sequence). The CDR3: CASSLSRADEQFF. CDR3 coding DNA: TGTGCCAGCAGCTTGAGCAGGGCAGATGAGCAGTTCTTC.

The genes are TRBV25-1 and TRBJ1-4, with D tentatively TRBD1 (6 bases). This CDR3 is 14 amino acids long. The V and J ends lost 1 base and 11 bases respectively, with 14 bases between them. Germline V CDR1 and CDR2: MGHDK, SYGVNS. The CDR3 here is CASSEWGGVRKLFF. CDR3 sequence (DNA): TGTGCCAGCAGTGAATGGGGGGGCGTGAGGAAACTGTTTTTT.

CDR3 sequence: CASSLSSVNYGYTF. The DNA of the CDR3 is TGTGCCAGCAGTTTATCATCAGTTAACTATGGCTACACCTTC. J is TRBJ1-2 and V is TRBV6-2 or TRBV6-3; D remains unclear. V shed 4 bases and J shed 1 base, with 10 bases lying between them. Per the germline V gene, CDR1 is MNHEY and CDR2 is SVGEGT. This CDR3 has 14 residues.

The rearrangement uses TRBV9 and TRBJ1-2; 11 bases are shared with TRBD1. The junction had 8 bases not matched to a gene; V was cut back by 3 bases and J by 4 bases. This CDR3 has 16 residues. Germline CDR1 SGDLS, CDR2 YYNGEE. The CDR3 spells CASSANTGTGGYGYTF. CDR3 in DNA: TGTGCCAGCAGCGCGAATACCGGGACAGGGGGCTATGGCTACACCTTC. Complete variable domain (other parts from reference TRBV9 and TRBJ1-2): DSGVTQTPKHLITATGQRVTLRCSPRSGDLSVYWYQQSLDQGLQFLIQYYNGEERAKGNILERFSAQQFPDLHSELNLSSLELGDSALYFCASSANTGTGGYGYTFGSGTRLTVV.

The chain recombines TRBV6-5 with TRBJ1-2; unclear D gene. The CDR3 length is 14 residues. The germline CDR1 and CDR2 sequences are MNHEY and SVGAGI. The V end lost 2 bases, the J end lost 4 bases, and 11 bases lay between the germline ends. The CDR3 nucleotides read TGTGCCAGCAGTTACGGGTGGGGAGTCTATGGCTACACCTTC. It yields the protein CASSYGWGVYGYTF.

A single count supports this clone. CDR3 protein: CASSPSRTGGSGYTF. CDR3 nucleotide sequence: TGTGCCAGCAGTCCTTCGAGGACAGGGGGAAGTGGCTACACCTTC. The chain carries TRBV6-5 and TRBJ1-2; 10 bases are shared with TRBD1. In germline, CDR1 is MNHEY, CDR2 SVGAGI. J gave up 7 bases and V 5 bases, and 10 bases lay outside the gene matches. CDR3 length equals 15 residues.

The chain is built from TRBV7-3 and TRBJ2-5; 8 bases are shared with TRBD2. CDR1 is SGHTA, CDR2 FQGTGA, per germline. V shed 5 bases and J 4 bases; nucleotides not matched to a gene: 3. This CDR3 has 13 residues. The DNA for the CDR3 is TGTGCCAGCAGCCCCGGGACTAGAGAGACCCAGTACTTC. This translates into CASSPGTRETQYF.

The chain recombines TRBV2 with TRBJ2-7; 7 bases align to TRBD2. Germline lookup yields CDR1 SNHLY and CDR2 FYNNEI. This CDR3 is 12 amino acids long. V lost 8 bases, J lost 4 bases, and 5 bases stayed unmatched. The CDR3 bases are TGTGCCAGCCGGGCTAGCGGATACGAGCAGTACTTC. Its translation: CASRASGYEQYF.

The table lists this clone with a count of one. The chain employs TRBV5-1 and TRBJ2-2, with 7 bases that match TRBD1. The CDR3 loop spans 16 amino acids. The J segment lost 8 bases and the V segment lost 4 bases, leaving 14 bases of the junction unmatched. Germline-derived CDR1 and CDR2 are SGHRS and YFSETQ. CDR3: CASSQDPQGVTGELFF. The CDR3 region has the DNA TGCGCCAGCAGCCAAGACCCGCAGGGGGTTACTGGGGAGCTGTTTTTT.

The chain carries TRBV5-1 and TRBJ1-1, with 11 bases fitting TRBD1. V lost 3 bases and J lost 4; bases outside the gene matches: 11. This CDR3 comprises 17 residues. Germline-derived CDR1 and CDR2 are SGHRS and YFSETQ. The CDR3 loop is CASSSTGQGALGTEAFF. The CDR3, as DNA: TGCGCCAGCAGCTCAACCGGACAGGGGGCGCTTGGCACTGAAGCTTTCTTT.

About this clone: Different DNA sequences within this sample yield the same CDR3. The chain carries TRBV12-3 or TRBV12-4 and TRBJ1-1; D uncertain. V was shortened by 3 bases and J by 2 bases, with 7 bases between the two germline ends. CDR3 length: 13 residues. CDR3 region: CASSFRVNTEAFF. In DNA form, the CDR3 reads TGTGCCAGCAGTTTTCGGGTAAACACTGAAGCTTTCTTT.

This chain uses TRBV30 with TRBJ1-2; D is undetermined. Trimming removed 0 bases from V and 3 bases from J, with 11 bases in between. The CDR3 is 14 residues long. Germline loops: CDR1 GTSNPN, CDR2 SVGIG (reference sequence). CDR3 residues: CAWSVYLSDYGYTF. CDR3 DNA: TGTGCCTGGAGTGTATACCTATCGGACTATGGCTACACCTTC.

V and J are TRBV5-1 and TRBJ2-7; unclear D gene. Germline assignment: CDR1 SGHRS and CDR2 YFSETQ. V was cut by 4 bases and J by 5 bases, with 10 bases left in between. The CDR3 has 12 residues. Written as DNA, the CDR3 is TGCGCCAGCAGCGACTTGAGGCACGAGCAGTACTTC. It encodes CASSDLRHEQYF.

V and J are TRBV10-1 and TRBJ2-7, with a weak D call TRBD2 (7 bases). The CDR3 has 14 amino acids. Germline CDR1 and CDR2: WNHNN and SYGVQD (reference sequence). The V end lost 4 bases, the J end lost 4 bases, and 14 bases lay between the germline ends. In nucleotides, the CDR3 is TGCGCCAGCAGTGCGGGGGGCGAAGGATACGAGCAGTACTTC. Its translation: CASSAGGEGYEQYF.

The CDR3 DNA sequence: TGTGCCAGTAGTATCGGACAGGCCGAGCAGTACTTC. It specifies CASSIGQAEQYF. The genes are TRBV19 and TRBJ2-7; TRBD1 matches at 7 bases. The V and J ends lost 3 bases and 6 bases, in that order; junction bases with no gene match: 2. Germline lookup yields CDR1 LNHDA and CDR2 SQIVND (reference sequence). This CDR3 contains 12 residues.

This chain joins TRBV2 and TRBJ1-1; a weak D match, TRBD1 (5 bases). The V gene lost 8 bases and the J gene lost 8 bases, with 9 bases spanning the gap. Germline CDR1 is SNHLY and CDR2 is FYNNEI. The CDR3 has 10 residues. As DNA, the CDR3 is TGTGCCAGCGGACACTGGGAAGCTTTCTTT. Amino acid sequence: CASGHWEAFF.

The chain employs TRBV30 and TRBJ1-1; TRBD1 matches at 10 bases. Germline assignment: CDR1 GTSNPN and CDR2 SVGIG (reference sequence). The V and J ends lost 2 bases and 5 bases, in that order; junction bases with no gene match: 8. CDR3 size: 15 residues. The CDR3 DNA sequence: TGTGCCTGGAGTAGGGACAGGGGTAGCGGGACTGAAGCTTTCTTT. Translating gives CAWSRDRGSGTEAFF.

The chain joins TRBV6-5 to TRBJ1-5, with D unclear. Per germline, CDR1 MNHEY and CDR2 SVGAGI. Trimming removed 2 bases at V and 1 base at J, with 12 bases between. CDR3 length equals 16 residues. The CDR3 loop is CASSYGGVGSNQPQHF. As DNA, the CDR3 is TGTGCCAGCAGTTACGGAGGCGTTGGCAGCAATCAGCCCCAGCATTTT.

This CDR3 reads CASSPPTGTRYGYTF. CDR3 coding DNA: TGTGCCAGCAGCCCCCCGACAGGGACCCGTTATGGCTACACCTTC. The V and J genes are TRBV11-2 and TRBJ1-2; 7 positions match TRBD1. The CDR3 spans 15 residues. Germline lookup yields CDR1 SGHAT and CDR2 FQNNGV. Unmatched junction bases numbered 11, after V lost 5 bases and J lost 5 bases.